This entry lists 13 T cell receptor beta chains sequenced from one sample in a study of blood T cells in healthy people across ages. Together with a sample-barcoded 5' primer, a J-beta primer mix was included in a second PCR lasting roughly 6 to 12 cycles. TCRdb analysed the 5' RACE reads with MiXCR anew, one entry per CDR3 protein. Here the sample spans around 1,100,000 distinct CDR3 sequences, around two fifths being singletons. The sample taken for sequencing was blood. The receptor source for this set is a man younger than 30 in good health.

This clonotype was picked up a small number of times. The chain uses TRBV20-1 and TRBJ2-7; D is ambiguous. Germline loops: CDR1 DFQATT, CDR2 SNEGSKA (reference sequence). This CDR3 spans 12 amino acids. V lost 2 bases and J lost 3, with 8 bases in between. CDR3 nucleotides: TGCAGTGCTAGAAAAAACATCTACGAGCAGTACTTC. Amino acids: CSARKNIYEQYF.

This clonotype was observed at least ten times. CDR3 bases: TGTGCCAGCAGTAAACAGGGGGCATACTATGGCTACACCTTC. Its protein is CASSKQGAYYGYTF. The rearrangement joins TRBV27 to TRBJ1-2, with 9 bases that match TRBD1. Germline V gene sequence: CDR1 MNHEY, CDR2 SMNVEV (reference sequence). The CDR3 has 14 amino acids. V lost 5 bases to trimming and J lost 3 bases; unmatched junction nucleotides: 4.

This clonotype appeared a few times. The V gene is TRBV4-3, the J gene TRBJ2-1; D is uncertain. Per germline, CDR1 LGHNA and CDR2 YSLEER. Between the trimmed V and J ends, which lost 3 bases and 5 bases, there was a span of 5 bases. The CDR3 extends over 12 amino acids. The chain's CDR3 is CASSHLDNEQFF. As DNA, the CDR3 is TGCGCCAGCAGCCATCTCGACAATGAGCAGTTCTTC.

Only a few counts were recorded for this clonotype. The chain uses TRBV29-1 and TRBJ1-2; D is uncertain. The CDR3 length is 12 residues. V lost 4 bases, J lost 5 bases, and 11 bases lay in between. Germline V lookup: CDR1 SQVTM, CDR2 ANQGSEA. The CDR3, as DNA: TGCAGCGTTGCGGTAGACTCGTATGGCTACACCTTC. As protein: CSVAVDSYGYTF. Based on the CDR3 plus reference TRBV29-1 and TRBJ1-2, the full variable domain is SAVISQKPSRDICQRGTSLTIQCQVDSQVTMMFWYRQQPGQSLTLIATANQGSEATYESGFVIDKFPISRPNLTFSTLTVSNMSPEDSSIYLCSVAVDSYGYTFGSGTRLTVV.

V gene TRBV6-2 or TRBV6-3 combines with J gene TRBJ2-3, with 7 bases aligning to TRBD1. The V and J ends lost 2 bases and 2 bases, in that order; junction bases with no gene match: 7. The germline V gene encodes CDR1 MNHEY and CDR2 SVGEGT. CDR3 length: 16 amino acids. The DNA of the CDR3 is TGTGCCAGCAGTTACGGTCGACAGGGCCTCACAGATACGCAGTATTTT. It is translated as CASSYGRQGLTDTQYF.

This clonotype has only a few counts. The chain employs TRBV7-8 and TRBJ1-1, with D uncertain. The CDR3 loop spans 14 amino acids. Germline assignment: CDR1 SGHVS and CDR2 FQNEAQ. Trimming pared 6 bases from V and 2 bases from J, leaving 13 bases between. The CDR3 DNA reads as TGTGCCAGCAGGAGGACGGCGTCAAACACTGAAGCTTTCTTT. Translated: CASRRTASNTEAFF.

The CDR3 DNA is TGTGCCAGCAGCCAACAACAGGGACCTGAAGCTTTCTTT. It encodes CASSQQQGPEAFF. This chain uses TRBV4-2 with TRBJ1-1; D is perhaps TRBD1 (6 bases). The V gene lost 2 bases and the J gene lost 6 bases, with 10 bases spanning the gap. The CDR3 spans 13 residues. CDR1 LGHNA and CDR2 YNFKEQ come from the germline V gene.

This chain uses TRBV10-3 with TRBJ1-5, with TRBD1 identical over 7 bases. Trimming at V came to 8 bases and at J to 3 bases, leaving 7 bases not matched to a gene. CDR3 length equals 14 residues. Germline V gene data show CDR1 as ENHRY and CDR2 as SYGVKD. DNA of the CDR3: TGTGCCATCGGGGAGACAGGGTCCAATCAGCCCCAGCATTTT. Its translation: CAIGETGSNQPQHF.

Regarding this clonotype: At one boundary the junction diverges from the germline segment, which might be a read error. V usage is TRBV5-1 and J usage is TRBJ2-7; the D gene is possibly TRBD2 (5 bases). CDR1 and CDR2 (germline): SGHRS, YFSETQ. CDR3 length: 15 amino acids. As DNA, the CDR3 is TGCGCCAGCAGCTTGGGGTCCAGGATAGACTACGAGCAGGACTTC. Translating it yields CASSLGSRIDYEQDF.

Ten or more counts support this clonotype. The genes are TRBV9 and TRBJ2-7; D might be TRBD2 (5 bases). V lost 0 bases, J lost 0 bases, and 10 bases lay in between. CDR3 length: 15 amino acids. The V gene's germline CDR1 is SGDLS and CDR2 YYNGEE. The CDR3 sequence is CASSVGGRSSYEQYF. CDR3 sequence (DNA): TGTGCCAGCAGCGTAGGAGGGCGGAGCTCCTACGAGCAGTACTTC.

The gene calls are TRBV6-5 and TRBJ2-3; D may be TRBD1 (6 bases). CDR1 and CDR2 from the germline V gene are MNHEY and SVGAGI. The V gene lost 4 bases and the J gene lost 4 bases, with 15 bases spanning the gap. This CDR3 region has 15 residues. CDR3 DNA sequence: TGTGCCAGCAGTTGGACAGTGGGGTCCCCAGATACGCAGTATTTT. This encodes CASSWTVGSPDTQYF.

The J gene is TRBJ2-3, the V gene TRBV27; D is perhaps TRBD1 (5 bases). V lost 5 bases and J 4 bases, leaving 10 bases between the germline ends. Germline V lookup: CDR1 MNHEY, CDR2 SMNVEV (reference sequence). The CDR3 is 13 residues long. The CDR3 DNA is TGTGCCAGCAGTATACAGACAGCAGATACGCAGTATTTT. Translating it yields CASSIQTADTQYF.

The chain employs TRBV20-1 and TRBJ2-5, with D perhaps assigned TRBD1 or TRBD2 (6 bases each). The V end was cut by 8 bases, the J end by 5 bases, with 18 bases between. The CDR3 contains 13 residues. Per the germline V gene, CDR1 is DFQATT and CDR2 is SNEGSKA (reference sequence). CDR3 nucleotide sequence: TGCAGTCTTCCGGGGGCTAGTGCGGAGACCCAGTACTTC. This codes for CSLPGASAETQYF.